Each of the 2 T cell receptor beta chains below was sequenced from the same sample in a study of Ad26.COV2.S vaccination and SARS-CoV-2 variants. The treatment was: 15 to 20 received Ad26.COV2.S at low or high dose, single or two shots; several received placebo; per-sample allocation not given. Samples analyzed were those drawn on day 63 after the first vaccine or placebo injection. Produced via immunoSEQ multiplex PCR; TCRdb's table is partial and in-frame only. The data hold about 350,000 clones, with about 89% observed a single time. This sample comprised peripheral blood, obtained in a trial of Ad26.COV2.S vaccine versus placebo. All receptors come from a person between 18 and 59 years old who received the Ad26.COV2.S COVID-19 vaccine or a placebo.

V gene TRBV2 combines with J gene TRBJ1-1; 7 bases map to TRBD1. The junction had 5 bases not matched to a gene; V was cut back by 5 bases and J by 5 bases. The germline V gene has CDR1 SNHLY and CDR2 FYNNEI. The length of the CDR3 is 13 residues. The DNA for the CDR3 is TGTGCCAGCAGTAACCTACAGGGGACTGAAGCTTTCTTT. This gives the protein CASSNLQGTEAFF.

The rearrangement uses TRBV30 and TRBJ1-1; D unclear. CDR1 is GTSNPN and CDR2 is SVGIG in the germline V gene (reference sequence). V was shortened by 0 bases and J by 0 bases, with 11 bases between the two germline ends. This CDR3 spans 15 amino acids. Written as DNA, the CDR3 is TGTGCCTGGAGTGTACGAGTCTCAGTGAACACTGAAGCTTTCTTT. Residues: CAWSVRVSVNTEAFF.